What follows are 30 T cell receptor beta chains derived from one specimen sequenced in a study of T cell repertoires in cytomegalovirus infection. TCRdb re-derived calls from the reads in MiXCR, one entry per CDR3 protein. The sample carries over 250,000 distinct CDR3 sequences, approximately 22% recorded once. Which antigens these TCRs recognize remains unknown. Material: cultured PBMCs, obtained from culture after CMV antigen stimulation. These TCRs come from a human donor in good health (CMV status not recorded). Some clones in this sample may be carry-over from other donors' samples.

This clonotype was counted between two and nine times. This chain joins TRBV30 and TRBJ1-2; D is uncertain. Germline CDR1 and CDR2: GTSNPN and SVGIG (reference sequence). The CDR3 extends over 11 amino acids. The V gene lost 6 bases and the J gene lost 0 bases, with 5 bases spanning the gap. As DNA, the CDR3 is TGTGCCTGTACTTCTAACTATGGCTACACCTTC. Its translation: CACTSNYGYTF.

This clonotype has a single count. This chain links TRBV10-3 with TRBJ1-5; 8 nucleotides match TRBD1. The CDR3 consists of 17 residues. V was pared by 4 bases and J by 2 bases, with 10 bases of the junction left unmatched. Germline lookup yields CDR1 ENHRY and CDR2 SYGVKD. CDR3 residues: CAISGGTGQEGNQPQHF. The CDR3 region has the DNA TGTGCCATCAGTGGCGGGACAGGACAAGAGGGCAATCAGCCCCAGCATTTT.

This clonotype has a handful of counts. The V and J genes are TRBV6-1 and TRBJ2-3; 16 nucleotides line up with TRBD2. Per the germline V gene, CDR1 is MNHNS and CDR2 is SASEGT. V lost 5 bases and J lost 2; bases outside the gene matches: 7. This CDR3 region has 18 residues. CDR3 sequence: CASSLMGLAGGDTDTQYF. The CDR3 bases are TGTGCCAGCAGTCTTATGGGACTAGCGGGAGGGGACACAGATACGCAGTATTTT.

This clonotype was picked up a small number of times. CDR3 protein: CSAPRDSRYEQYF. The DNA of the CDR3 is TGCAGTGCTCCACGAGACAGTCGCTACGAGCAGTACTTC. The chain uses TRBV20-1 and TRBJ2-7; possible D gene TRBD1, 5 bases. The CDR3 length is 13 residues. CDR1 is DFQATT, CDR2 SNEGSKA, per germline (reference sequence). Trimming shortened V by 5 bases and J by 3 bases, and 14 bases separated the two germline ends.

There are many counts of this clonotype. The chain employs TRBV7-2 and TRBJ2-7, with TRBD1 identical over 9 bases. The germline CDR1 and CDR2 sequences are SGHTA and FQGNSA. The CDR3 is 16 residues long. Unmatched junction bases numbered 10, after V lost 1 base and J lost 6 bases. This chain's CDR3 is CASSLDGTGTVREQYF. Written as DNA, the CDR3 is TGTGCCAGCAGCTTAGATGGGACAGGGACAGTTCGCGAGCAGTACTTC.

The rearrangement joins TRBV5-5 to TRBJ1-4; D is ambiguous. Trimming removed 1 base from V and 8 bases from J, with 15 bases in between. Germline CDR1 and CDR2: SGHKS and YYEKEE (reference sequence). The CDR3 totals 15 residues. As DNA, the CDR3 is TGTGCCAGCAGCTTGCAAGCTCCTTCGATCGAAAAACTGTTTTTT. Its protein product is CASSLQAPSIEKLFF.

This rearrangement joins TRBV11-3 to TRBJ1-1; TRBD1 matches at 7 bases. The germline V gene encodes CDR1 SGHNT and CDR2 YENEEA. This CDR3 is built from 14 residues. After removal of 7 bases from V and 1 base from J, the junction contained 6 bases not matched to a gene. In DNA form, the CDR3 reads TGTGCCAGCAACCCGGACAGGACGAACACTGAAGCTTTCTTT. Its protein product is CASNPDRTNTEAFF.

The table lists this clonotype with many counts. DNA for the CDR3: TGTGCCAGCAGCTCCCCAACCGGCCGGGTTACCTACGAGCAGTACTTC. Amino acid sequence: CASSSPTGRVTYEQYF. This chain connects TRBV11-2 to TRBJ2-7, with D unclear. V was cut by 4 bases and J by 2 bases, with 18 bases left in between. Germline V CDR1 and CDR2: SGHAT, FQNNGV. The CDR3 is 16 residues long.

This clonotype has ten or more counts. The J gene is TRBJ2-7, the V gene TRBV28; D is unclear. V was clipped by 2 bases and J by 4 bases, with 12 bases between them. CDR1 MDHEN and CDR2 SYDVKM come from the germline V gene. The CDR3 spans 14 residues. The CDR3, as DNA: TGTGCCAGCAGTTTACTCGGTGCCCGATACGAGCAGTACTTC. It specifies CASSLLGARYEQYF.

CDR3 nucleotide sequence: TGCAGTGCTAGGCTAATGGGACGGCTGCGCTACGAGCAGTACTTC. Protein sequence: CSARLMGRLRYEQYF. The genes are TRBV20-1 and TRBJ2-7; tentatively, D is TRBD1 or TRBD2 (5 bases each). CDR1 is DFQATT, CDR2 SNEGSKA, per germline (reference sequence). The CDR3 has 15 residues. The ends were cut back, 3 bases at V and 3 bases at J, with 18 bases in the middle.

This chain connects TRBV11-3 to TRBJ1-5, with TRBD1 as a possible D gene (5 bases). Germline values: CDR1 SGHNT, CDR2 YENEEA. The length of the CDR3 is 13 residues. Trimming took 5 bases from V and 5 from J, leaving 10 bases between them. The CDR3 bases are TGTGCCAGCAGCCACCAGGGTGATCAGCCCCAGCATTTT. It encodes CASSHQGDQPQHF.

This clonotype was recorded at least ten times. This chain uses TRBV7-2 with TRBJ2-2; D remains ambiguous. Germline V CDR1 and CDR2: SGHTA, FQGNSA. V lost 5 bases and J 6 bases, leaving 13 bases between the germline ends. The CDR3 extends over 14 amino acids. The CDR3 spells CASSQPDGSGELFF. CDR3 bases: TGTGCCAGCAGCCAACCAGATGGTTCCGGGGAGCTGTTTTTT.

This clonotype has ten or more counts. V gene TRBV7-2 combines with J gene TRBJ2-7; the D is unclear. V was trimmed by 0 bases and J by 4 bases, leaving 10 bases between them. In germline, CDR1 is SGHTA, CDR2 FQGNSA. The CDR3 has 14 residues. This CDR3 is CASSLAAVLYEQYF. Written as DNA, the CDR3 is TGTGCCAGCAGCTTAGCGGCTGTTCTATACGAGCAGTACTTC.

This clonotype was counted ten times or more. V and J are TRBV6-5 and TRBJ2-6; no clear D. Trimming took 6 bases from V and 1 from J, leaving 7 bases between them. The CDR3 contains 14 residues. Per the germline V gene, CDR1 is MNHEY and CDR2 is SVGAGI. CDR3 loop: CASRIGSGANVLTF. The CDR3 DNA reads TGTGCCAGCAGAATTGGGTCTGGGGCCAACGTCCTGACTTTC.

This clonotype appeared a few times. V gene TRBV4-3 combines with J gene TRBJ2-1, with D perhaps TRBD1 or TRBD2 (6 bases each). CDR3 length: 17 residues. The germline CDR1 and CDR2 sequences are LGHNA and YSLEER. The germline V and J ends were trimmed by 4 bases and 2 bases, with 18 bases remaining between them. CDR3 residues: CASSLVVLEGAYNEQFF. As DNA, the CDR3 is TGCGCCAGCAGCCTAGTGGTTTTGGAGGGGGCCTACAATGAGCAGTTCTTC.

The table lists this clonotype with many counts. The chain employs TRBV7-2 and TRBJ1-2; TRBD1 matches 8 bases. The CDR3 has 15 amino acids. V lost 4 bases, J lost 4 bases, and 8 bases stayed unmatched. Germline V gene sequence: CDR1 SGHTA, CDR2 FQGNSA. The CDR3 sequence: CASSSSQGVVYGYTF. Here the CDR3 DNA reads TGTGCCAGCAGCTCGTCACAGGGGGTTGTCTATGGCTACACCTTC.

Only a few counts were recorded for this clonotype. This chain connects TRBV10-3 to TRBJ2-3; D may be TRBD2 (5 bases). This CDR3 spans 13 amino acids. Trimming shortened V by 11 bases and J by 2 bases, and 14 bases separated the two germline ends. Germline CDR1 reads ENHRY; CDR2 reads SYGVKD. The CDR3 loop reads CAGKGAVTDTQYF. In nucleotides, the CDR3 is TGTGCCGGCAAGGGAGCGGTCACAGATACGCAGTATTTT.

This clonotype was recorded at least ten times. The chain joins TRBV7-2 to TRBJ2-5; D not resolved. CDR3 length: 14 amino acids. V shed 1 base and J shed 2 bases, with 8 bases lying between them. CDR1 is SGHTA, CDR2 FQGNSA, per germline. In nucleotides, the CDR3 is TGTGCCAGCAGCTTAGTCCATCAGCAAGAGACCCAGTACTTC. Its protein product is CASSLVHQQETQYF.

In its sample, this clonotype was seen a few times. V is TRBV10-3 and J is TRBJ2-1; a weak D match, TRBD2 (6 bases). The V end lost 4 bases, the J end lost 5 bases, and 18 bases lay between the germline ends. Germline-derived CDR1 and CDR2 are ENHRY and SYGVKD. The CDR3 has 16 residues. CDR3 nucleotides: TGTGCCATCAGTGGAAGGAGGGGCAAAGGGAACAATGAGCAGTTCTTC. Translating it yields CAISGRRGKGNNEQFF.

The table lists this clonotype with many counts. The genes are TRBV4-1 and TRBJ2-7, with 9 positions matching TRBD2. This CDR3 region has 15 residues. After removal of 1 base from V and 3 bases from J, the junction contained 4 bases not matched to a gene. Germline V lookup: CDR1 MGHRA, CDR2 YSYEKL. CDR3 loop: CASSQGLAVSYEQYV. The CDR3 nucleotides read TGCGCCAGCAGCCAAGGACTAGCGGTTAGCTACGAGCAGTACGTC.

There are a few counts of this clonotype. The chain couples TRBV9 to TRBJ2-1; D not resolved. CDR3 length: 15 residues. Germline V gene lookup returns CDR1 SGDLS and CDR2 YYNGEE. Trimming took 0 bases from V and 3 from J, leaving 10 bases between them. Here the CDR3 DNA reads TGTGCCAGCAGCGTAGCGGTCGATTTCTACAATGAGCAGTTCTTC. Translated: CASSVAVDFYNEQFF.

This clonotype was detected only a few times. The chain uses TRBV24-1 and TRBJ2-5; no reliable D call. Germline V gives CDR1 KGHDR, CDR2 SFDVKD. CDR3 length equals 15 residues. V lost 6 bases and J lost 0, with 13 bases in between. The CDR3: CATSTHQEYQETQYF. For the CDR3, the DNA is TGTGCCACCAGTACCCACCAGGAGTACCAAGAGACCCAGTACTTC.

J is TRBJ2-3 and V is TRBV9; maybe TRBD1 (5 bases). The CDR3 loop spans 13 amino acids. The germline V and J ends were trimmed by 0 bases and 4 bases, with 6 bases remaining between them. CDR1 SGDLS and CDR2 YYNGEE come from the germline V gene. The DNA for the CDR3 is TGTGCCAGCAGCGTAGGGGGCGCAGATACGCAGTATTTT. Amino acid sequence: CASSVGGADTQYF.

The chain carries TRBV28 and TRBJ2-7; 9 nucleotides match TRBD2. Germline CDR1 is MDHEN and CDR2 is SYDVKM. The CDR3 runs to 15 residues. The V gene end was trimmed by 6 bases and the J gene end by 2 bases; junction bases not matched to a gene: 8. CDR3 sequence (DNA): TGTGCCAGCAGCTTTCCGGGACTAGCAACCTACGAGCAGTACTTC. This sequence encodes CASSFPGLATYEQYF.

The V call is TRBV10-3, the J call TRBJ2-1; weak D call: TRBD1 (5 bases). Per germline, CDR1 ENHRY and CDR2 SYGVKD. Between the trimmed V and J ends, which lost 5 bases and 0 bases, there was a span of 20 bases. CDR3 length equals 18 residues. CDR3: CAISSWGFPRSSYNEQFF. The CDR3 bases are TGTGCCATCAGTTCGTGGGGCTTCCCGAGGAGCTCCTACAATGAGCAGTTCTTC.

This clonotype was detected a few times. The V call is TRBV19, the J call TRBJ1-1; TRBD1 might be the D (6 bases). Between the trimmed V and J ends, which lost 10 bases and 1 base, there was a span of 10 bases. The CDR3 runs to 12 residues. In germline, CDR1 is LNHDA, CDR2 SQIVND (reference sequence). Here the CDR3 reads CATEGQNTEAFF. In DNA form, the CDR3 reads TGTGCCACCGAGGGACAGAACACTGAAGCTTTCTTT. Variable domain in full (rest from reference TRBV19 and TRBJ1-1): DGGITQSPKYLFRKEGQNVTLSCEQNLNHDAMYWYRQDPGQGLRLIYYSQIVNDFQKGDIAEGYSVSREKKESFPLTVTSAQKNPTAFYLCATEGQNTEAFFGQGTRLTVV.

This clonotype was found a few times. The genes are TRBV7-9 and TRBJ2-7, with 7 bases matching TRBD2. The CDR3 runs to 14 residues. Germline V gives CDR1 SEHNR, CDR2 FQNEAQ (reference sequence). Trimming took 2 bases from V and 3 from J; bases not matched to a gene: 4. The CDR3 is CASSLRVAGYEQYF. The CDR3 DNA sequence: TGTGCCAGCAGCTTACGGGTAGCGGGCTACGAGCAGTACTTC.

The chain combines TRBV23-1 with TRBJ2-3; tentative D call: TRBD2 (6 bases). TRBV23-1 carries the ORF label, with uncertain function. V was pared by 2 bases and J by 4 bases, with 16 bases between. This CDR3 spans 16 amino acids. CDR3 in amino acids: CASSQKEGFSADTQYF. CDR3 sequence (DNA): TGCGCCAGCAGTCAAAAGGAGGGATTTAGTGCAGATACGCAGTATTTT.

The sample holds many counts of this clonotype. The chain uses TRBV6-2 or TRBV6-3 and TRBJ1-5, with unresolved D. The CDR3 has 14 amino acids. The V and J ends lost 6 bases and 1 base respectively, with 10 bases between them. Germline CDR1 MNHEY, CDR2 SVGEGT. CDR3 sequence reads: CASSPDTSNQPQHF. The CDR3 DNA reads TGTGCCAGCAGCCCCGACACGAGCAATCAGCCCCAGCATTTT.

This clonotype was detected only a few times. The rearrangement joins TRBV27 to TRBJ2-7; 13 bases are a match to TRBD2. From germline, CDR1 is MNHEY and CDR2 SMNVEV (reference sequence). The CDR3 has 14 residues. The junction had 3 bases not matched to a gene; V was cut back by 6 bases and J by 4 bases. CDR3 protein: CASRTSGRPYEQYF. The CDR3 DNA follows: TGTGCCAGCAGGACTAGCGGGAGGCCTTACGAGCAGTACTTC.